A selection of T cell receptor beta chains follows, all from one sample in a study of human T cells and chemical hapten exposure. Via MiXCR, TCRdb re-called the RACE reads, giving one row per CDR3 protein. Among 300,000 to 450,000 distinct CDR3 sequences listed, approximately 5.8% were seen once. The specimen was whole blood, collected in connection with sensitization to the hapten diphenylcyclopropenone (DPC). The receptor source for this set is a woman between 18 and 29 years old with alopecia areata. Some clones in this sample may be carry-over from other donors' samples. Each CDR3 is given with its conserved first and last residue. A D gene is named only where the DNA matches it firmly. Clone size is not always given. Where it is, it says once, few, many or a class for expanded clones.

clone_size: many
d_call: NA
v_call: TRBV9
j_call: TRBJ2-3
cdr3_aa: CASSVISPGTTDTQYF
cdr3_nt: TGTGCCAGCAGCGTAATCTCGCCCGGCACTACAGATACGCAGTATTTT

clone_size: NA
d_call: NA
v_call: TRBV12-3/TRBV12-4
j_call: TRBJ2-3
cdr3_aa: CASTDRTGLTDTQYF
cdr3_nt: TGTGCCAGCACCGATCGGACCGGTCTCACAGATACGCAGTATTTT

clone_size: many
d_call: NA
v_call: TRBV5-6
j_call: TRBJ1-3
cdr3_aa: CASSLGTGRSGNTIYF
cdr3_nt: TGTGCCAGCAGCCTGGGAACAGGTCGCTCTGGAAACACCATATATTTT

clone_size: NA
d_call: TRBD1
v_call: TRBV2
j_call: TRBJ1-3
cdr3_aa: CASSEADRAGNTIYF
cdr3_nt: TGTGCCAGCAGTGAGGCGGACAGGGCTGGAAACACCATATATTTT

clone_size: few
d_call: NA
v_call: TRBV6-5
j_call: TRBJ1-4
cdr3_aa: CASSSDSILNEKLFF
cdr3_nt: TGTGCCAGCAGTTCAGACAGCATTCTTAATGAAAAACTGTTTTTT

clone_size: few
d_call: TRBD1
v_call: TRBV29-1
j_call: TRBJ1-2
cdr3_aa: CSVEAQDRGNGYTF
cdr3_nt: TGCAGCGTTGAAGCCCAGGACAGGGGGAATGGCTACACCTTC

clone_size: many
d_call: NA
v_call: TRBV2
j_call: TRBJ1-1
cdr3_aa: CASRGTLNTEAFF
cdr3_nt: TGTGCCAGCAGAGGGACTCTGAACACTGAAGCTTTCTTT

clone_size: many
d_call: NA
v_call: TRBV12-3/TRBV12-4
j_call: TRBJ1-1
cdr3_aa: CASTYTEAFF
cdr3_nt: TGTGCCAGCACCTACACTGAAGCTTTCTTT

clone_size: many
d_call: NA
v_call: TRBV27
j_call: TRBJ1-1
cdr3_aa: CASSSNRRMNTEAFF
cdr3_nt: TGTGCCAGCAGTTCCAATCGACGGATGAACACTGAAGCTTTCTTT

clone_size: many
d_call: TRBD1
v_call: TRBV4-1
j_call: TRBJ1-1
cdr3_aa: CASSQEGTALRAFF
cdr3_nt: TGCGCCAGCAGCCAAGAGGGGACAGCCCTTAGGGCTTTCTTT

clone_size: NA
d_call: TRBD2
v_call: TRBV6-1
j_call: TRBJ2-3
cdr3_aa: CASSEELRGGTDTQYF
cdr3_nt: TGTGCCAGCAGTGAAGAATTGCGGGGGGGCACAGATACGCAGTATTTT

clone_size: few
d_call: TRBD1
v_call: TRBV19
j_call: TRBJ1-2
cdr3_aa: CASSPGTGGLHTDGYTF
cdr3_nt: TGTGCCAGTAGTCCCGGGACAGGGGGCTTACATACCGATGGCTACACCTTC

clone_size: few
d_call: TRBD1
v_call: TRBV20-1
j_call: TRBJ1-1
cdr3_aa: CSARDPGGNTEAFF
cdr3_nt: TGCAGTGCTAGAGATCCAGGGGGGAACACTGAAGCTTTCTTT

clone_size: few
d_call: NA
v_call: TRBV5-1
j_call: TRBJ2-1
cdr3_aa: CASSPGTPLNEQFF
cdr3_nt: TGCGCCAGCAGCCCCGGGACTCCGTTAAATGAGCAGTTCTTC

clone_size: NA
d_call: NA
v_call: TRBV7-8
j_call: TRBJ2-7
cdr3_aa: CASTLAGGPSYEQYF
cdr3_nt: TGTGCCAGCACCCTAGCCGGGGGACCATCCTACGAGCAGTACTTC

clone_size: few
d_call: TRBD1
v_call: TRBV5-1
j_call: TRBJ2-3
cdr3_aa: CASSVGAGGSTDTQYF
cdr3_nt: TGCGCCAGCAGCGTCGGTGCAGGGGGCTCCACAGATACGCAGTATTTT

clone_size: NA
d_call: NA
v_call: TRBV4-2
j_call: TRBJ2-7
cdr3_aa: CASSQDSGVPSYEQYF
cdr3_nt: TGTGCCAGCAGCCAAGATTCCGGGGTCCCATCCTACGAGCAGTACTTC

clone_size: many
d_call: NA
v_call: TRBV6-2/TRBV6-3
j_call: TRBJ2-7
cdr3_aa: CASSYSSTSYEQYF
cdr3_nt: TGTGCCAGCAGTTACTCGAGCACTTCCTACGAGCAGTACTTC

clone_size: NA
d_call: TRBD2
v_call: TRBV6-2/TRBV6-3
j_call: TRBJ2-7
cdr3_aa: CASSYSGLARGEQYF
cdr3_nt: TGTGCCAGCAGTTACTCGGGACTAGCGAGAGGCGAGCAGTACTTC

clone_size: many
d_call: TRBD2
v_call: TRBV28
j_call: TRBJ2-3
cdr3_aa: CASSGAGDATDTQYF
cdr3_nt: TGTGCCAGCAGTGGAGCGGGGGACGCTACAGATACGCAGTATTTT

clone_size: many
d_call: NA
v_call: TRBV3-1
j_call: TRBJ1-2
cdr3_aa: CASSHFKQGDAEGYTF
cdr3_nt: TGTGCCAGCAGCCATTTTAAACAGGGAGATGCGGAAGGCTACACCTTC

clone_size: few
d_call: TRBD1
v_call: TRBV12-3/TRBV12-4
j_call: TRBJ2-1
cdr3_aa: CASSTGTGGNEQFF
cdr3_nt: TGTGCCAGCAGCACCGGGACAGGGGGGAATGAGCAGTTCTTC

clone_size: many
d_call: NA
v_call: TRBV7-2
j_call: TRBJ1-2
cdr3_aa: CASSLALFQASVFNYGYTF
cdr3_nt: TGTGCCAGCAGCTTAGCGCTTTTTCAGGCTAGCGTTTTTAACTATGGCTACACCTTC

clone_size: many
d_call: NA
v_call: TRBV29-1
j_call: TRBJ2-3
cdr3_aa: CSKGVCPSTDTQYF
cdr3_nt: TGCAGCAAAGGGGTGTGCCCTAGCACAGATACGCAGTATTTT

clone_size: NA
d_call: NA
v_call: TRBV5-4
j_call: TRBJ1-2
cdr3_aa: CASSLFVGNYGYTF
cdr3_nt: TGTGCCAGCAGCTTGTTTGTGGGTAACTATGGCTACACCTTC

clone_size: NA
d_call: NA
v_call: TRBV11-2
j_call: TRBJ1-1
cdr3_aa: CASSDRLYADTEAFF
cdr3_nt: TGTGCCAGCAGCGATCGTCTGTATGCTGACACTGAAGCTTTCTTT

clone_size: many
d_call: NA
v_call: TRBV20-1
j_call: TRBJ1-1
cdr3_aa: CSARGKGETEAFF
cdr3_nt: TGCAGTGCTAGAGGAAAAGGGGAGACTGAAGCTTTCTTT

clone_size: NA
d_call: NA
v_call: TRBV3-1
j_call: TRBJ1-2
cdr3_aa: CASSQARGGYTF
cdr3_nt: TGTGCCAGCAGCCAAGCCAGGGGTGGCTACACCTTC

clone_size: many
d_call: TRBD1
v_call: TRBV2
j_call: TRBJ2-3
cdr3_aa: CATGTGLFTDTQYF
cdr3_nt: TGTGCCACCGGGACAGGGCTGTTCACAGATACGCAGTATTTT

clone_size: NA
d_call: NA
v_call: TRBV6-2/TRBV6-3
j_call: TRBJ1-1
cdr3_aa: CASSTPPEGGTEAFF
cdr3_nt: TGTGCCAGCAGCACCCCCCCGGAAGGAGGCACTGAAGCTTTCTTT

clone_size: many
d_call: NA
v_call: TRBV12-3/TRBV12-4
j_call: TRBJ2-1
cdr3_aa: CASSLLGNEQFF
cdr3_nt: TGTGCCAGCAGCTTGCTGGGGAATGAGCAGTTCTTC

clone_size: few
d_call: NA
v_call: TRBV2
j_call: TRBJ1-2
cdr3_aa: CASSGQGAGDGYTF
cdr3_nt: TGTGCCAGCAGTGGGCAGGGCGCTGGGGATGGCTACACCTTC

clone_size: few
d_call: TRBD2
v_call: TRBV27
j_call: TRBJ2-7
cdr3_aa: CASSSLTSGGAYEQYF
cdr3_nt: TGTGCCAGCAGTTCCCTGACTAGCGGGGGGGCCTACGAGCAGTACTTC

clone_size: few
d_call: NA
v_call: TRBV11-1
j_call: TRBJ2-7
cdr3_aa: CASSLMSVYEQYF
cdr3_nt: TGTGCCAGCAGCTTAATGTCGGTATACGAGCAGTACTTC

clone_size: many
d_call: NA
v_call: TRBV10-3
j_call: TRBJ2-6
cdr3_aa: CAISEFGPGGANVLTF
cdr3_nt: TGTGCCATCAGTGAGTTCGGGCCGGGGGGGGCCAACGTCCTGACTTTC

clone_size: NA
d_call: NA
v_call: TRBV21-1
j_call: TRBJ2-3
cdr3_aa: CASSKETGYTDTQYF
cdr3_nt: TGTGCCAGCAGCAAAGAGACAGGGTACACAGATACGCAGTATTTT

clone_size: many
d_call: TRBD1
v_call: TRBV6-2/TRBV6-3
j_call: TRBJ2-3
cdr3_aa: CASSPGQGGRDTQYF
cdr3_nt: TGTGCCAGCAGTCCAGGACAGGGTGGAAGAGATACGCAGTATTTT

clone_size: many
d_call: NA
v_call: TRBV4-3
j_call: TRBJ2-3
cdr3_aa: CASSQDHPADTQYF
cdr3_nt: TGCGCCAGCAGCCAAGATCACCCTGCAGATACGCAGTATTTT

clone_size: NA
d_call: TRBD1
v_call: TRBV7-2
j_call: TRBJ2-7
cdr3_aa: CASSLPGQPSEQYF
cdr3_nt: TGTGCCAGCAGCTTGCCGGGACAGCCATCGGAGCAGTACTTC

clone_size: NA
d_call: NA
v_call: TRBV5-1
j_call: TRBJ2-2
cdr3_aa: CASSKDEANTGELFF
cdr3_nt: TGCGCCAGCAGCAAGGACGAAGCGAACACCGGGGAGCTGTTTTTT

clone_size: many
d_call: TRBD1
v_call: TRBV24-1
j_call: TRBJ2-2
cdr3_aa: CATSDSIDRGRGTGELFF
cdr3_nt: TGTGCCACCAGTGATTCCATAGACAGGGGGAGAGGCACCGGGGAGCTGTTTTTT

clone_size: many
d_call: NA
v_call: TRBV29-1
j_call: TRBJ2-3
cdr3_aa: CSVLSGAGAADTQYF
cdr3_nt: TGCAGCGTCCTATCTGGGGCAGGTGCCGCAGATACGCAGTATTTT

clone_size: NA
d_call: NA
v_call: TRBV7-9
j_call: TRBJ2-3
cdr3_aa: CASTYSATTDTQYF
cdr3_nt: TGTGCCAGCACCTATAGCGCGACCACAGATACGCAGTATTTT

clone_size: NA
d_call: NA
v_call: TRBV12-3/TRBV12-4
j_call: TRBJ1-5
cdr3_aa: CASSAPTAVSNQPQHF
cdr3_nt: TGTGCCAGCAGTGCACCGACAGCTGTTAGCAATCAGCCCCAGCATTTT

clone_size: few
d_call: NA
v_call: TRBV5-1
j_call: TRBJ2-3
cdr3_aa: CASSLAQVHDTQYF
cdr3_nt: TGCGCCAGCAGCTTGGCGCAGGTCCATGATACGCAGTATTTT

clone_size: few
d_call: NA
v_call: TRBV18
j_call: TRBJ1-1
cdr3_aa: CASSRGRGAEAFF
cdr3_nt: TGTGCCAGCTCACGTGGAAGGGGGGCTGAAGCTTTCTTT

clone_size: NA
d_call: NA
v_call: TRBV20-1
j_call: TRBJ2-1
cdr3_aa: CSARGAIGLYNEQFF
cdr3_nt: TGCAGTGCTAGAGGAGCTATAGGACTGTACAATGAGCAGTTCTTC

clone_size: NA
d_call: TRBD1
v_call: TRBV27
j_call: TRBJ1-2
cdr3_aa: CASSETGGPGYGYTF
cdr3_nt: TGTGCCAGTTCTGAAACAGGGGGGCCGGGCTATGGCTACACCTTC

clone_size: NA
d_call: NA
v_call: TRBV6-5
j_call: TRBJ1-6
cdr3_aa: CASSYRGRSPLHF
cdr3_nt: TGTGCCAGCAGTTACAGGGGTCGATCACCCCTCCACTTT

clone_size: many
d_call: TRBD1
v_call: TRBV20-1
j_call: TRBJ1-4
cdr3_aa: CSANQGAYEKLFF
cdr3_nt: TGCAGTGCAAATCAGGGGGCTTACGAAAAACTGTTTTTT

clone_size: NA
d_call: NA
v_call: TRBV6-2/TRBV6-3
j_call: TRBJ1-1
cdr3_aa: CASSYIGSDTEAFF
cdr3_nt: TGTGCCAGCAGTTACATCGGATCCGACACTGAAGCTTTCTTT

clone_size: few
d_call: TRBD1
v_call: TRBV12-3/TRBV12-4
j_call: TRBJ2-7
cdr3_aa: CASSVDRGVDEQYF
cdr3_nt: TGTGCCAGCAGCGTGGACAGGGGAGTTGACGAGCAGTACTTC

clone_size: few
d_call: NA
v_call: TRBV3-1
j_call: TRBJ2-1
cdr3_aa: CASSQVLHNEQFF
cdr3_nt: TGTGCCAGCAGCCAAGTCCTCCACAATGAGCAGTTCTTC

clone_size: few
d_call: NA
v_call: TRBV5-6
j_call: TRBJ1-1
cdr3_aa: CASSFLLETEAFF
cdr3_nt: TGTGCCAGCAGCTTTTTATTGGAGACTGAAGCTTTCTTT

clone_size: few
d_call: NA
v_call: TRBV15
j_call: TRBJ2-7
cdr3_aa: CATSRDLREQYF
cdr3_nt: TGTGCCACCAGCAGAGACCTACGGGAGCAGTACTTC

clone_size: many
d_call: NA
v_call: TRBV4-3
j_call: TRBJ1-3
cdr3_aa: CASSQDLPGPAGNTIYF
cdr3_nt: TGCGCCAGCAGCCAAGATCTTCCAGGACCGGCTGGAAACACCATATATTTT

clone_size: NA
d_call: TRBD2
v_call: TRBV6-1
j_call: TRBJ2-1
cdr3_aa: CASKWTSGAYNEQFF
cdr3_nt: TGTGCCAGCAAGTGGACTAGCGGCGCCTACAATGAGCAGTTCTTC

clone_size: many
d_call: NA
v_call: TRBV7-2
j_call: TRBJ2-3
cdr3_aa: CASSLAGLGDTQYF
cdr3_nt: TGTGCCAGCAGCTTAGCGGGGCTTGGAGATACGCAGTATTTT

clone_size: NA
d_call: TRBD1
v_call: TRBV6-5
j_call: TRBJ2-3
cdr3_aa: CASSSPGGAGTDTQYF
cdr3_nt: TGTGCCAGCAGCTCTCCAGGGGGCGCGGGCACAGATACGCAGTATTTT